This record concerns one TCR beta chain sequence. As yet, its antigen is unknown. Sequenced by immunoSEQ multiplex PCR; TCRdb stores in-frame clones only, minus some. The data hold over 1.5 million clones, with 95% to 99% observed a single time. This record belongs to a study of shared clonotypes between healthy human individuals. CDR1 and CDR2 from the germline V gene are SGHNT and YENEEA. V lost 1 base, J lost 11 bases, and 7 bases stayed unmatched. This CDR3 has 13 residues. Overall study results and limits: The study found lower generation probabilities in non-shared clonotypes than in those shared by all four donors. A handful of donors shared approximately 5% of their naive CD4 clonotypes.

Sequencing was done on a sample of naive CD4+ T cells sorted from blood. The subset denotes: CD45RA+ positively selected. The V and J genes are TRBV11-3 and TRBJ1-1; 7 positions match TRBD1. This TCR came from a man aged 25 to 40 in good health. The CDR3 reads CASSLGGQERAFF. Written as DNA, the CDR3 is TGTGCCAGCAGCTTAGGCGGACAGGAGAGGGCTTTCTTT.